This T cell receptor (beta chain) stems from a study of early T cells in non-severe SARS-CoV-2 infection. Overall study: Alpha and beta chains were unpaired, from unsorted whole-blood bulk RNA. Study conclusions and caveats: A preference for anti-spike CD8 responses marked VDJdb matching, which missed private and CD4 specificities.

Separate cDNA molecules each had unique molecular identifiers attached to them. Using its own MiXCR run on the 5' RACE reads, TCRdb lists one record per CDR3 protein. The sample consists of tens of thousands of distinct CDR3 sequences, 12% of them appearing once. Note on this clonotype: Antigen unknown.

V was clipped by 3 bases and J by 4 bases; unmatched bases: 7. This CDR3 comprises 15 residues. The germline CDR1 and CDR2 sequences are MDHEN and SYDVKM. The sequencing sample was made of whole blood. V gene TRBV28 combines with J gene TRBJ2-3; 7 nucleotides match TRBD2. The TCR originated in an adult who was a healthcare worker with PCR-confirmed SARS-CoV-2 infection or an uninfected control (not recorded which). The chain's CDR3 is CASSLGGPMADTQYF. Here the CDR3 DNA reads TGTGCCAGCAGTTTGGGAGGGCCGATGGCAGATACGCAGTATTTT.